The rows below give T cell receptor beta chains drawn from one sample of a study of T cell responses to AZD1222 COVID-19 vaccine. The data were produced by immunoSEQ multiplex PCR, yet TCRdb's version contains in-frame clones alone and is incomplete. The sample shows around 130,000 clones, around 84% of them seen only once. Sequences were derived from peripheral blood, sampled on day 0 of AZD1222 vaccination. The receptors stem from an adult in good health. Both conserved end residues are part of each CDR3. D genes are given only for firm matches. A row's size may be missing; if present it is once, few, many or a size class.

cdr3_aa: CAWNLAGGRRTGELFF; cdr3_nt: TGTGCCTGGAATCTAGCGGGAGGGCGGCGCACCGGGGAGCTGTTTTTT; j_call: TRBJ2-2; clone_size: .; v_call: TRBV30; d_call: TRBD2
cdr3_aa: CASSPRSLLYEQYF; cdr3_nt: TGTGCCAGCAGCCCAAGAAGCCTATTGTACGAGCAGTACTTC; j_call: TRBJ2-7; clone_size: .; v_call: TRBV7-2; d_call: .
cdr3_aa: CASSYSGGPSTIQYF; cdr3_nt: TGTGCCAGCAGTTACTCGGGGGGGCCGTCGACCATTCAGTACTTC; j_call: TRBJ2-4; clone_size: .; v_call: TRBV6-5; d_call: .
cdr3_aa: CASSPRQGNSPLHF; cdr3_nt: TGTGCCAGCAGCCCACGACAGGGAAATTCACCCCTCCACTTT; j_call: TRBJ1-6; clone_size: .; v_call: TRBV6-5; d_call: TRBD1
cdr3_aa: CASSPRRGQTEAFF; cdr3_nt: TGTGCCAGCAGCCCACGCAGGGGGCAAACTGAAGCTTTCTTT; j_call: TRBJ1-1; clone_size: .; v_call: TRBV3-1/TRBV3-2; d_call: TRBD1
cdr3_aa: CASSYRRGRGANVLTF; cdr3_nt: TGTGCCAGCAGTTATCGCAGGGGGCGAGGTGCCAACGTCCTGACTTTC; j_call: TRBJ2-6; clone_size: .; v_call: TRBV7-8; d_call: TRBD1
cdr3_aa: CASSESLGQGGDTQYF; cdr3_nt: TGCGCCAGCAGTGAGTCGCTGGGACAGGGCGGGGATACGCAGTATTTT; j_call: TRBJ2-3; clone_size: once; v_call: TRBV10-1; d_call: TRBD1
cdr3_aa: CASRRTRTNTGELFF; cdr3_nt: TGTGCCAGCAGGCGGACAAGAACGAACACCGGGGAGCTGTTTTTT; j_call: TRBJ2-2; clone_size: .; v_call: TRBV6-5; d_call: .
cdr3_aa: CASSPGTGGPYNSPLHF; cdr3_nt: TGCGCCAGCAGCCCCGGGACAGGGGGCCCCTATAATTCACCCCTCCACTTT; j_call: TRBJ1-6; clone_size: many; v_call: TRBV4-3; d_call: TRBD1
cdr3_aa: CASSFGGDRRYGYTF; cdr3_nt: TGTGCCAGCAGTTTTGGAGGGGACAGACGGTATGGCTACACCTTC; j_call: TRBJ1-2; clone_size: .; v_call: TRBV7-6; d_call: TRBD1
cdr3_aa: CASSLPGGETQYF; cdr3_nt: TGTGCCAGCAGTCTACCGGGGGGTGAGACCCAGTACTTC; j_call: TRBJ2-5; clone_size: .; v_call: TRBV12-3/TRBV12-4; d_call: TRBD2
cdr3_aa: CASSLTTGDSYEQYF; cdr3_nt: TGCGCCAGCAGCTTGACAACAGGGGACTCCTACGAGCAGTACTTC; j_call: TRBJ2-7; clone_size: few; v_call: TRBV5-1; d_call: TRBD1
cdr3_aa: CASRSSSYNEQFF; cdr3_nt: TGCGCCAGCAGGAGTAGCTCCTACAATGAGCAGTTCTTC; j_call: TRBJ2-1; clone_size: .; v_call: TRBV5-1; d_call: .
cdr3_aa: CASSPPPGLGNEKLFF; cdr3_nt: TGTGCCAGCAGCCCCCCACCGGGGCTTGGGAATGAAAAACTGTTTTTT; j_call: TRBJ1-4; clone_size: .; v_call: TRBV9; d_call: .
cdr3_aa: CASSRTGTNYGYTF; cdr3_nt: TGTGCCAGCAGTAGAACAGGGACTAACTATGGCTACACCTTC; j_call: TRBJ1-2; clone_size: once; v_call: TRBV2; d_call: .
cdr3_aa: CATSDTPTRGVSNEQFF; cdr3_nt: TGTGCCACCAGTGATACCCCAACTAGGGGGGTATCTAATGAGCAGTTCTTC; j_call: TRBJ2-1; clone_size: .; v_call: TRBV24-1; d_call: .
cdr3_aa: CASSPGTAGGYTF; cdr3_nt: TGCGCCAGCAGCCCGGGGACAGCGGGTGGCTACACCTTC; j_call: TRBJ1-2; clone_size: .; v_call: TRBV5-1; d_call: TRBD1
cdr3_aa: CASSPTANTEAFF; cdr3_nt: TGTGCCAGTAGCCCGACAGCGAACACTGAAGCTTTCTTT; j_call: TRBJ1-1; clone_size: few; v_call: TRBV19; d_call: .
cdr3_aa: CASSHSRGTFNYGYTF; cdr3_nt: TGTGCCAGCAGCCATTCTCGGGGGACCTTTAACTATGGCTACACCTTC; j_call: TRBJ1-2; clone_size: .; v_call: TRBV16; d_call: .
cdr3_aa: CASSETPGAYETQYF; cdr3_nt: TGTGCCAGCAGTGAGACCCCGGGGGCATACGAGACCCAGTACTTC; j_call: TRBJ2-5; clone_size: .; v_call: TRBV6-4; d_call: .
cdr3_aa: CASSAGDEQYF; cdr3_nt: TGTGCCAGCAGCGCTGGCGACGAGCAGTACTTC; j_call: TRBJ2-7; clone_size: .; v_call: TRBV9; d_call: .
cdr3_aa: CASSPRPIGDGYTF; cdr3_nt: TGTGCCAGCAGCCCCCGCCCCATCGGGGATGGCTACACCTTC; j_call: TRBJ1-2; clone_size: .; v_call: TRBV9; d_call: .
cdr3_aa: CASSLVSTKETQYF; cdr3_nt: TGTGCCAGCAGCTTGGTGTCGACGAAAGAGACCCAGTACTTC; j_call: TRBJ2-5; clone_size: once; v_call: TRBV5-6; d_call: .
cdr3_aa: CASSPGLAGATDTQYF; cdr3_nt: TGTGCCAGCAGCCCGGGACTAGCGGGAGCTACAGATACGCAGTATTTT; j_call: TRBJ2-3; clone_size: few; v_call: TRBV5-4; d_call: TRBD2
cdr3_aa: CASSPGGTYEQYF; cdr3_nt: TGTGCCAGCTCACCCGGCGGTACCTACGAGCAGTACTTC; j_call: TRBJ2-7; clone_size: .; v_call: TRBV18; d_call: .
cdr3_aa: CASTQGQGADTEAFF; cdr3_nt: TGTGCCAGCACTCAGGGACAGGGGGCCGACACTGAAGCTTTCTTT; j_call: TRBJ1-1; clone_size: .; v_call: TRBV28; d_call: TRBD1
cdr3_aa: CASSPRLAGESGANVLTF; cdr3_nt: TGCGCCAGCAGCCCGAGACTAGCGGGAGAGTCTGGGGCCAACGTCCTGACTTTC; j_call: TRBJ2-6; clone_size: .; v_call: TRBV5-1; d_call: TRBD2
cdr3_aa: CASCWEGEAGYTF; cdr3_nt: TGTGCCAGCTGCTGGGAGGGGGAGGCTGGCTACACCTTC; j_call: TRBJ1-2; clone_size: .; v_call: TRBV12-3/TRBV12-4; d_call: .
cdr3_aa: CASSVAGGSPLHF; cdr3_nt: TGTGCCAGCAGCGTAGCTGGGGGTTCACCCCTCCACTTT; j_call: TRBJ1-6; clone_size: .; v_call: TRBV9; d_call: .
cdr3_aa: CASGRGNGTLRTEAFF; cdr3_nt: TGTGCTAGTGGCAGAGGGAATGGGACCCTAAGGACTGAAGCTTTCTTT; j_call: TRBJ1-1; clone_size: .; v_call: TRBV12-5; d_call: .
cdr3_aa: CASSQGGGATDTQYF; cdr3_nt: TGTGCCAGCAGCCAAGGGGGAGGGGCCACAGATACGCAGTATTTT; j_call: TRBJ2-3; clone_size: .; v_call: TRBV3-1/TRBV3-2; d_call: TRBD2
cdr3_aa: CASSYPRGTQYF; cdr3_nt: TGTGCCAGCAGTTACCCACGCGGTACGCAGTATTTT; j_call: TRBJ2-3; clone_size: .; v_call: TRBV7-9; d_call: .
cdr3_aa: CASSTNKGDGYTF; cdr3_nt: TGTGCCAGCAGTACCAACAAGGGGGATGGCTACACCTTC; j_call: TRBJ1-2; clone_size: .; v_call: TRBV7-2; d_call: .
cdr3_aa: CASSQDKDQPSYEQYF; cdr3_nt: TGCGCCAGCAGCCAAGATAAGGACCAGCCCTCCTACGAGCAGTACTTC; j_call: TRBJ2-7; clone_size: once; v_call: TRBV4-1; d_call: .
cdr3_aa: CASSEASGGPNEQFF; cdr3_nt: TGTGCCAGCAGTGAAGCTAGCGGGGGACCCAATGAGCAGTTCTTC; j_call: TRBJ2-1; clone_size: .; v_call: TRBV6-1; d_call: TRBD2
cdr3_aa: CASSSRLETEAFF; cdr3_nt: TGCGCCAGCAGCTCCCGTCTGGAAACTGAAGCTTTCTTT; j_call: TRBJ1-1; clone_size: .; v_call: TRBV5-1; d_call: .
cdr3_aa: CASSLGAGYTF; cdr3_nt: TGTGCCAGCAGCTTAGGGGCTGGCTACACCTTC; j_call: TRBJ1-2; clone_size: .; v_call: TRBV7-2; d_call: .
cdr3_aa: CASSFYTDTQYF; cdr3_nt: TGTGCCAGCAGCTTCTACACAGATACGCAGTATTTT; j_call: TRBJ2-3; clone_size: .; v_call: TRBV7-9; d_call: .
cdr3_aa: CASSLARLALPRSNQPQHF; cdr3_nt: TGTGCCAGCAGCTTAGCAAGGCTCGCTCTACCACGTAGCAATCAGCCCCAGCATTTT; j_call: TRBJ1-5; clone_size: .; v_call: TRBV7-8; d_call: .
cdr3_aa: CASSLDGGGSYEQYF; cdr3_nt: TGTGCCAGCAGCTTGGACGGGGGGGGCTCCTACGAGCAGTACTTC; j_call: TRBJ2-7; clone_size: .; v_call: TRBV5-5; d_call: TRBD2
cdr3_aa: CASSLVAATGELFF; cdr3_nt: TGTGCCAGCAGCTTAGTGGCAGCTACCGGGGAGCTGTTTTTT; j_call: TRBJ2-2; clone_size: few; v_call: TRBV11-1; d_call: .
cdr3_aa: CASMNSGADTQYF; cdr3_nt: TGTGCCAGCATGAATAGCGGCGCAGATACGCAGTATTTT; j_call: TRBJ2-3; clone_size: .; v_call: TRBV14; d_call: .
cdr3_aa: CASSASPGQGYSGANVLTF; cdr3_nt: TGTGCCAGCAGCGCAAGCCCGGGACAGGGATATTCTGGGGCCAACGTCCTGACTTTC; j_call: TRBJ2-6; clone_size: .; v_call: TRBV9; d_call: TRBD1
cdr3_aa: CASSLAAPSSYEQYF; cdr3_nt: TGTGCCAGCAGCTTAGCAGCGCCGTCCTCCTACGAGCAGTACTTC; j_call: TRBJ2-7; clone_size: .; v_call: TRBV11-2; d_call: .
cdr3_aa: CASRPPGLPSVSSDTQYF; cdr3_nt: TGTGCCAGCAGACCCCCGGGACTCCCATCCGTTTCGTCAGATACGCAGTATTTT; j_call: TRBJ2-3; clone_size: .; v_call: TRBV28; d_call: .
cdr3_aa: CASSFTGEGEAFF; cdr3_nt: TGCGCCAGCAGCTTCACAGGGGAAGGTGAAGCTTTCTTT; j_call: TRBJ1-1; clone_size: .; v_call: TRBV5-1; d_call: TRBD1
cdr3_aa: CASSFQGSGELFF; cdr3_nt: TGCGCCAGCAGCTTTCAGGGTAGCGGGGAGCTGTTTTTT; j_call: TRBJ2-2; clone_size: few; v_call: TRBV5-1; d_call: .
cdr3_aa: CAWRRASLYEQFF; cdr3_nt: TGTGCCTGGAGGAGAGCTAGCCTCTATGAGCAGTTCTTC; j_call: TRBJ2-1; clone_size: .; v_call: TRBV30; d_call: .
cdr3_aa: CASSQVGRARRYGYTF; cdr3_nt: TGCGCCAGCAGCCAAGTAGGCAGGGCCCGGAGGTATGGCTACACCTTC; j_call: TRBJ1-2; clone_size: .; v_call: TRBV4-1; d_call: .
cdr3_aa: CASSLGPQETQYF; cdr3_nt: TGTGCCAGCTCCCTGGGACCTCAAGAGACCCAGTACTTC; j_call: TRBJ2-5; clone_size: .; v_call: TRBV18; d_call: .
cdr3_aa: CASSRTLTEAFF; cdr3_nt: TGTGCCAGCAGTCGTACACTGACTGAAGCTTTCTTT; j_call: TRBJ1-1; clone_size: .; v_call: TRBV12-3/TRBV12-4; d_call: .
cdr3_aa: CASSLNAGGSTDTQYF; cdr3_nt: TGCGCCAGCAGCTTGAATGCGGGGGGGAGCACAGATACGCAGTATTTT; j_call: TRBJ2-3; clone_size: few; v_call: TRBV5-1; d_call: TRBD2
cdr3_aa: CASSIHGTGAIYEQYF; cdr3_nt: TGTGCCAGTAGTATCCACGGGACAGGGGCTATATACGAGCAGTACTTC; j_call: TRBJ2-7; clone_size: .; v_call: TRBV19; d_call: TRBD1
cdr3_aa: CAISESTGAFNQPQHF; cdr3_nt: TGTGCCATCAGTGAGTCGACAGGGGCGTTCAATCAGCCCCAGCATTTT; j_call: TRBJ1-5; clone_size: once; v_call: TRBV10-3; d_call: TRBD1
cdr3_aa: CSARTSGRSDEQFF; cdr3_nt: TGCAGCGCCCGGACTAGCGGGAGGAGTGATGAGCAGTTCTTC; j_call: TRBJ2-1; clone_size: .; v_call: TRBV29-1; d_call: TRBD2
cdr3_aa: CASSLTGGASQNYGYTF; cdr3_nt: TGTGCCAGCAGTCTTACAGGGGGCGCTTCCCAAAACTATGGCTACACCTTC; j_call: TRBJ1-2; clone_size: .; v_call: TRBV6-6; d_call: TRBD1
cdr3_aa: CASSPPGTSRRERDTQYF; cdr3_nt: TGTGCCAGCTCACCGCCGGGGACTAGCCGTCGGGAAAGAGATACGCAGTATTTT; j_call: TRBJ2-3; clone_size: once; v_call: TRBV18; d_call: TRBD2
cdr3_aa: CASSLDVTGEETQYF; cdr3_nt: TGTGCCAGCAGCTTGGATGTCACAGGTGAAGAGACCCAGTACTTC; j_call: TRBJ2-5; clone_size: .; v_call: TRBV5-8; d_call: .
cdr3_aa: CASRRGPRSSYNEQFF; cdr3_nt: TGTGCCAGTAGGAGAGGACCACGGAGCTCCTACAATGAGCAGTTCTTC; j_call: TRBJ2-1; clone_size: .; v_call: TRBV19; d_call: .
cdr3_aa: CASSVKTSGRSPDTQYF; cdr3_nt: TGTGCCAGCAGCGTTAAGACTAGCGGGAGGAGCCCAGATACGCAGTATTTT; j_call: TRBJ2-3; clone_size: .; v_call: TRBV9; d_call: TRBD2